Listed below are T cell receptor beta chains from one sample, sequenced in a study of T cell changes during pregnancy in multiple sclerosis. Assay used: immunoSEQ multiplex PCR; TCRdb lists only in-frame clones, some missing. The repertoire includes about 20,000 clones, about 87% of them detected once, and around 7% sits in the top ten. The sample consisted of CD8+ T cells from peripheral blood mononuclear cells, taken in the third trimester of pregnancy. The source is a female donor in good health, enrolled as a control in a pregnancy study. CDR3s include the opening cysteine and the closing phenylalanine or tryptophan. The D gene is left open where the match is weak. Expanded clones are given a class, and other clones once, few, many or no size at all.

d_call j_call cdr3_length clone_size v_call cdr3_aa cdr3_nt
TRBD1 TRBJ2-7 17 . TRBV28 CASSHRTGLVPSYEQYF TGTGCCAGCAGTCACAGGACAGGGTTGGTACCCTCCTACGAGCAGTACTTC
TRBD2 TRBJ2-7 15 . TRBV4-1 CASSQDPGGSYEQYF TGCGCCAGCAGCCAAGACCCGGGAGGTTCCTACGAGCAGTACTTC
TRBD2 TRBJ2-7 15 . TRBV10-2 CASSESDPAGDEQYF TGCGCCAGCAGTGAGTCCGACCCCGCGGGGGACGAGCAGTACTTC
. TRBJ1-6 20 . TRBV4-1 CASSQSLARVKSSYNSPLHF TGCGCCAGCAGCCAGTCCTTAGCCCGCGTTAAGAGCTCCTATAATTCACCCCTCCACTTT
. TRBJ2-5 13 . TRBV25-1 CASSTWAQETQYF TGTGCCAGCAGCACGTGGGCCCAAGAGACCCAGTACTTC
. TRBJ1-1 15 . TRBV7-9 CASSLVFERNTEAFF TGTGCCAGCAGCTTAGTTTTCGAGAGGAACACTGAAGCTTTCTTT
TRBD1 TRBJ1-5 13 . TRBV6-5 CASSVTGSQPQHF TGTGCCAGCAGTGTGACAGGGTCTCAGCCCCAGCATTTT
TRBD1 TRBJ2-7 15 . TRBV7-9 CASSLARQGSYEQYF TGTGCCAGCAGCTTGGCCCGACAGGGGTCCTACGAGCAGTACTTC
TRBD1 TRBJ2-7 13 . TRBV7-9 CASSGTDSYEQYF TGTGCCAGCAGCGGGACAGACTCCTACGAGCAGTACTTC
. TRBJ2-5 13 . TRBV5-4 CASSSGRLETQYF TGTGCCAGCAGCTCTGGCAGGCTAGAGACCCAGTACTTC
. TRBJ1-1 16 few TRBV4-1 CASSQEERSLNTEAFF TGCGCCAGCAGCCAAGAAGAACGGAGCCTGAACACTGAAGCTTTCTTT
. TRBJ1-1 15 . TRBV6-5 CASSPRTGMNTEAFF TGTGCCAGCAGTCCGCGGACGGGGATGAACACTGAAGCTTTCTTT
. TRBJ2-1 15 . TRBV5-6 CASSQAQRIYNEQFF TGTGCCAGCAGCCAGGCCCAGCGGATCTACAATGAGCAGTTCTTC
TRBD1 TRBJ1-1 15 once TRBV7-6 CASSPGTGGVTEAFF TGTGCCAGCAGCCCCGGGACAGGGGGCGTCACTGAAGCTTTCTTT
TRBD2 TRBJ2-7 17 . TRBV7-9 CASSGTGLAGEAYEQYF TGTGCCAGCAGCGGTACGGGACTAGCGGGAGAGGCCTACGAGCAGTACTTC
TRBD2 TRBJ2-7 15 . TRBV5-6 CASSPGLAGFLEQYF TGTGCCAGCAGCCCGGGACTAGCGGGATTTCTCGAGCAGTACTTC
. TRBJ2-3 17 . TRBV7-8 CASSTSRQTSTGWGQYF TGTGCCAGCAGCACCAGTAGGCAAACCAGCACAGGATGGGGGCAGTATTTT
TRBD1 TRBJ1-1 13 . TRBV7-7 CASSSHQGAEAFF TGTGCTAGCAGCTCCCATCAGGGGGCTGAAGCTTTCTTT
TRBD2 TRBJ2-5 20 few TRBV10-1 CASSGPDLLAGGPDGETQYF TGCGCCAGCAGTGGACCCGACCTCCTAGCGGGAGGGCCGGACGGAGAGACCCAGTACTTC
TRBD2 TRBJ2-7 14 . TRBV7-6 CASSLERGEDEQYF TGTGCCAGCAGCTTAGAGCGGGGGGAGGACGAGCAGTACTTC